By frequency in the sample, the clone carrying this T cell receptor (beta chain) is medium-sized. TCRdb reanalysed the 5' RACE reads using MiXCR and keeps one entry per CDR3 protein. The table has roughly 55,000 distinct CDR3 sequences, approximately 23% seen once. The CDR3 loop spans 15 amino acids. CDR1 SEHNR and CDR2 FQNEAQ come from the germline V gene (reference sequence). Trimming took 3 bases from V and 2 from J; bases not matched to a gene: 7. Naive CD4+ cells had CD25+ Tregs removed. This clonotype was sampled from a female donor with breast cancer. The sequenced material came from tumor-infiltrating naive CD4+ T cells sorted from the breast tumor. Subset specified: naive CD4+ T cells, CD4+CD45RA+CD25-. The chain couples TRBV7-9 to TRBJ2-7, with 7 bases aligning to TRBD1. The CDR3 spells CASSFQGELTYEQYF. The CDR3 DNA reads TGTGCCAGCAGCTTCCAGGGGGAGCTTACCTACGAGCAGTACTTC.